This entry is about one T cell receptor beta chain. The antigen remains unidentified. The CDR3 totals 14 residues. Trimming left V 6 bases short and J 0 bases short, with 9 bases between. From germline, CDR1 is LNHDA and CDR2 SQIVND (reference sequence). The treatment was: 15 to 20 received Ad26.COV2.S at low or high dose, single or two shots; roughly five received placebo; per-sample allocation not given. Material that was analyzed had been drawn on day 63 after the first vaccine or placebo injection. Recruitment in Boston yielded a donor of adult age, 18-55 years. Built on an Ad26 vector, the vaccine expressed Wuhan-strain SARS-CoV-2 spike. The source of the sample is a study of Ad26.COV2.S vaccination and SARS-CoV-2 variants. General observations from the study: Whether participants received vaccine or placebo, their non-spike TCR breadth was similar.

The table came from immunoSEQ multiplex PCR; TCRdb's copy has only in-frame clones and leaves some out. Altogether hundreds of thousands of clones are present, more than 80% being singletons, with the ten largest covering around 1.4%. The material sequenced was peripheral blood, taken in a trial of Ad26.COV2.S vaccine versus placebo. The clonotype comes from a person aged 18-60 years who received the Ad26.COV2.S COVID-19 vaccine or a placebo. V is TRBV19 and J is TRBJ1-3; D is uncertain. The CDR3 region is CASSQWSSGNTIYF. For the CDR3, the DNA is TGTGCCAGTAGCCAATGGAGCTCTGGAAACACCATATATTTT.